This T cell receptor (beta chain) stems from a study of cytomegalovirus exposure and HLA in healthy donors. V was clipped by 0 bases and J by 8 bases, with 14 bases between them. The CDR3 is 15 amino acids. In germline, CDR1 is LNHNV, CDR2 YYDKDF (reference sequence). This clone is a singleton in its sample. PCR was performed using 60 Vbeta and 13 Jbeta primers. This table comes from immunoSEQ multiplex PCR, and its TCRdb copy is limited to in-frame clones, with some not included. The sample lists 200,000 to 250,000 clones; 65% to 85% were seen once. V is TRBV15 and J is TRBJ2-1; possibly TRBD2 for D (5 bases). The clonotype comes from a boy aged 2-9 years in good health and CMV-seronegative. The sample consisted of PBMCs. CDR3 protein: CATSRDTSPLYEQFF. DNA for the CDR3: TGTGCCACCAGCAGAGATACTAGTCCTCTCTATGAGCAGTTCTTC.